This TCR beta chain was recorded in a study of CXCR3-negative and CXCR3-positive naive CD8 T cells. Via 5' RACE with UMI labels, TRB cDNA libraries were prepared. TCRdb reprocessed the 5' RACE reads and reports one entry per CDR3 protein, with no DNA. The ten top clones account for nearly 0.5%, within a sample of 150,000 or so distinct CDR3 sequences. Notes on the study in general: CXCR3-positive naive cells had more hydrophobic TRB CDR3s than CXCR3-negative naive cells.

Germline V gene sequence: CDR1 SEHNR, CDR2 FQNEAQ (reference sequence). The CDR3 contains 14 residues. A remark on this clonotype: Its target is not known.

Sequences were obtained from naive CXCR3+ CD8+ T cells from blood. The sample's subset: CD45RO-CCR7+CD27+CD95- naive CD8+ T cells expressing CXCR3 (TNR3+). The genes are TRBV7-9 and TRBJ1-1. The TCR was taken from a human donor in good health. Some clones in this sample may be carry-over from other donors' samples. CDR3 sequence reads: CASSLEGRTTEAFF.